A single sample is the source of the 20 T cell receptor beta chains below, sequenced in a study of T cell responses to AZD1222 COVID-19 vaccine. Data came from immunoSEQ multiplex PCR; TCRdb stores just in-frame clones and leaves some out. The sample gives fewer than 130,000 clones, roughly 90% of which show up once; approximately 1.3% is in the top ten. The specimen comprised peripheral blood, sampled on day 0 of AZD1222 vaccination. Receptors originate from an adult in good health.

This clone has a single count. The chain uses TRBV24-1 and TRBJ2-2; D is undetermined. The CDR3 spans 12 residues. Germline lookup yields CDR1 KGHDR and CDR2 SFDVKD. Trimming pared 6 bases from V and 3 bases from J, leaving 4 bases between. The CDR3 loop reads CATSWDTGELFF. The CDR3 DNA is TGTGCCACCAGTTGGGACACCGGGGAGCTGTTTTTT.

The CDR3 spells CASSRLGSNTEAFF. The CDR3 DNA is TGTGCCAGCAGCCGCCTGGGGTCGAACACTGAAGCTTTCTTT. The chain joins TRBV7-2 to TRBJ1-1; D unclear. The CDR3 is made up of 14 amino acids. V lost 5 bases, J lost 1 base, and 11 bases lay in between. Germline V gives CDR1 SGHTA, CDR2 FQGNSA.

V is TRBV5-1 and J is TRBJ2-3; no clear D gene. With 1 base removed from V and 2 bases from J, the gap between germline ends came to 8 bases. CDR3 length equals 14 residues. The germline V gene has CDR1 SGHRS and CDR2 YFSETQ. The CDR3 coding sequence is TGCGCCAGCAGCTTGCGTACAGCCACAGATACGCAGTATTTT. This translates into CASSLRTATDTQYF.

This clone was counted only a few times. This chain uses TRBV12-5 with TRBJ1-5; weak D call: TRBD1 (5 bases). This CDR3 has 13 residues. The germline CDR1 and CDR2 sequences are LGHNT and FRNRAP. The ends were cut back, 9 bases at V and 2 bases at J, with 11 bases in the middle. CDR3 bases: TGTGCTAGGAAGCTAGGGGGCAATCAGCCCCAGCATTTT. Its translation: CARKLGGNQPQHF.

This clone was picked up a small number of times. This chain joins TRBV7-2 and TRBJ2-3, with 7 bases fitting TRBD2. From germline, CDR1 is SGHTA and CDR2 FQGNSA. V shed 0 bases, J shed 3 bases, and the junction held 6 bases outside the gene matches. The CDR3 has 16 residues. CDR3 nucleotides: TGTGCCAGCAGCTTAGCGGGGGGGATTAATACAGATACGCAGTATTTT. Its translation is CASSLAGGINTDTQYF.

For the CDR3, the DNA is TGCGCCAGCAGCTTAACAGGGGCGGGCACAGATACGCAGTATTTT. Its protein product is CASSLTGAGTDTQYF. The V call is TRBV4-1, the J call TRBJ2-3; 7 nucleotides match TRBD1. V shed 5 bases and J 1 base; nucleotides not matched to a gene: 6. This CDR3 is built from 15 residues. Germline CDR1 MGHRA, CDR2 YSYEKL.

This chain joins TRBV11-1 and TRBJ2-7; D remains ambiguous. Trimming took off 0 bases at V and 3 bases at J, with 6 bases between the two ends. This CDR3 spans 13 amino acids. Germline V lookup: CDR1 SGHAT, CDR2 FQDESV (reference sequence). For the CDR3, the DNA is TGTGCCAGCAGCTTAGCCCGGTACTACGAGCAGTACTTC. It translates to CASSLARYYEQYF.

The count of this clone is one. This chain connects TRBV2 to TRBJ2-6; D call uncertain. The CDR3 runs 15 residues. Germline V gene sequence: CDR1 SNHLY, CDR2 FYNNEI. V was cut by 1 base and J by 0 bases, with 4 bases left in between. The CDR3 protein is CASSEEISGANVLTF. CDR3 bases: TGTGCCAGCAGTGAAGAGATCTCTGGGGCCAACGTCCTGACTTTC.

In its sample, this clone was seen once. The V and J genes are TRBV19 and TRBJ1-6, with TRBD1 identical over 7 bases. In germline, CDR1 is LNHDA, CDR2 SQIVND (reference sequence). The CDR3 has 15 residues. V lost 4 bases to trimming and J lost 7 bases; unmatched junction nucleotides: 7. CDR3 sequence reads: CASSRKTGKNSPLHF. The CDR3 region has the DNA TGTGCCAGTAGTAGAAAGACAGGGAAAAATTCACCCCTCCACTTT.

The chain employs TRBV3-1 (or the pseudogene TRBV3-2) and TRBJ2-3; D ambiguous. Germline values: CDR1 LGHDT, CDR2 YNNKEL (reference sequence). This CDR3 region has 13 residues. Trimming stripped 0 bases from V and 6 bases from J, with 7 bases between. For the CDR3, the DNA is TGTGCCAGCAGCCAAGATCTAAGGGATACGCAGTATTTT. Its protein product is CASSQDLRDTQYF.

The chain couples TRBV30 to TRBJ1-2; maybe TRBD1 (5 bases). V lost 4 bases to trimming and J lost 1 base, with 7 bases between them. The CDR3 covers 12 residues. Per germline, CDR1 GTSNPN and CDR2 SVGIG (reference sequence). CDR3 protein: CAWKGLNYGYTF. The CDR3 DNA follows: TGTGCCTGGAAGGGACTTAACTATGGCTACACCTTC.

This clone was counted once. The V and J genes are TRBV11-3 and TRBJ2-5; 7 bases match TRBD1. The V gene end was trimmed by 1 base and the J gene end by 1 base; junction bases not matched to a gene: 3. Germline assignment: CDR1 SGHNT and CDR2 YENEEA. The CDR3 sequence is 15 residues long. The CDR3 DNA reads TGTGCCAGCAGCTTAGGAAACAGGGGCCAAGAGACCCAGTACTTC. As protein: CASSLGNRGQETQYF.

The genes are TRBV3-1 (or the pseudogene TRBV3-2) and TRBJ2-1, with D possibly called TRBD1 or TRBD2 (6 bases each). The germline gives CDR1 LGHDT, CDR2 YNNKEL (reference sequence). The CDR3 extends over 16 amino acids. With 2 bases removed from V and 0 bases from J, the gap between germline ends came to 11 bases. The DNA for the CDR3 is TGTGCCAGCAGCCAATCCGGGGGCAGCTCCTACAATGAGCAGTTCTTC. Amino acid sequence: CASSQSGGSSYNEQFF.

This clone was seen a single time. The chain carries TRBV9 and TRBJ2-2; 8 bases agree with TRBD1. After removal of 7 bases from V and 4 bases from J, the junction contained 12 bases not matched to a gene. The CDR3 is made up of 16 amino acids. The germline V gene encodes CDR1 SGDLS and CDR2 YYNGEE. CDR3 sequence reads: CASAEPGQDRTGELFF. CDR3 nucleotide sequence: TGTGCCAGCGCAGAACCGGGACAGGACCGCACCGGGGAGCTGTTTTTT. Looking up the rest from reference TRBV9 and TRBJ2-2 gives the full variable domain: DSGVTQTPKHLITATGQRVTLRCSPRSGDLSVYWYQQSLDQGLQFLIQYYNGEERAKGNILERFSAQQFPDLHSELNLSSLELGDSALYFCASAEPGQDRTGELFFGEGSRLTVL.

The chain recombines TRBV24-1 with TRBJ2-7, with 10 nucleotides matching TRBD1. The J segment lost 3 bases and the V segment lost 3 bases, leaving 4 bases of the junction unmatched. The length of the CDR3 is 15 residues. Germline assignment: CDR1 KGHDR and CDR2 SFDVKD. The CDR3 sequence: CATSDPGQGVYEQYF. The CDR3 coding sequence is TGTGCCACCAGTGATCCAGGACAGGGGGTCTACGAGCAGTACTTC.

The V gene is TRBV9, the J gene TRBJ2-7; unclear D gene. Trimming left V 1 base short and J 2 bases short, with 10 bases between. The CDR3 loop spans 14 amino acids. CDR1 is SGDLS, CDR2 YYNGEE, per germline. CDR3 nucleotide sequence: TGTGCCAGCAGCGTATCATCGGACGCCTACGAGCAGTACTTC. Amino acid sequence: CASSVSSDAYEQYF.

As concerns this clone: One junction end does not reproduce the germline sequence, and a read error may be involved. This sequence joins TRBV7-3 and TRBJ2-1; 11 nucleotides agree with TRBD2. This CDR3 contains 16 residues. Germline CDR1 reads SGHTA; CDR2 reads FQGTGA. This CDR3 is CASSITGTSGHNEQFF. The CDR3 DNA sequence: TGTGCCAGCAGCATAACCGGGACTAGCGGACACAATGAGCAGTTCTTC. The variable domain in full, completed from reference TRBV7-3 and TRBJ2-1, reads GAGVSQTPSNKVTEKGKYVELRCDPISGHTALYWYRQSLGQGPEFLIYFQGTGAADDSGLPNDRFFAVRPEGSVSTLKIQRTERGDSAVYLCASSITGTSGHNEQFFGPGTRLTVL.

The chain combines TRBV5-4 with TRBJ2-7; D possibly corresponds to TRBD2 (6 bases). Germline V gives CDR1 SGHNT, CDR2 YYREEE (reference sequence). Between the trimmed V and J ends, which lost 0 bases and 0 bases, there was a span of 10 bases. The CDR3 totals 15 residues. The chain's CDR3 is CASSLGGGSSYEQYF. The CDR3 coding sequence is TGTGCCAGCAGCTTGGGAGGAGGGAGCTCCTACGAGCAGTACTTC. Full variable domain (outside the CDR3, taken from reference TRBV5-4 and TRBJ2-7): ETGVTQSPTHLIKTRGQQVTLRCSSQSGHNTVSWYQQALGQGPQFIFQYYREEENGRGNFPPRFSGLQFPNYSSELNVNALELDDSALYLCASSLGGGSSYEQYFGPGTRLTVT.

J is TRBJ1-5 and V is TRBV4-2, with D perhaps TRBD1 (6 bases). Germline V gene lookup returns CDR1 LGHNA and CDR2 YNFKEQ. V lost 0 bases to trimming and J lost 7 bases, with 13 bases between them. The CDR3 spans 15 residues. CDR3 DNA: TGTGCCAGCAGCCAAGATGTCGGGGGGCTACAGCCCCAGCATTTT. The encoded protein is CASSQDVGGLQPQHF.

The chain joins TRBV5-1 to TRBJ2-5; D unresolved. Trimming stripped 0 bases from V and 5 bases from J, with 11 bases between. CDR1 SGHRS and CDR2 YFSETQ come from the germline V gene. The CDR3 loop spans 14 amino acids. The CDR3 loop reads CASSLASALETQYF. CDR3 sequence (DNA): TGCGCCAGCAGCTTGGCCAGTGCCTTGGAGACCCAGTACTTC.